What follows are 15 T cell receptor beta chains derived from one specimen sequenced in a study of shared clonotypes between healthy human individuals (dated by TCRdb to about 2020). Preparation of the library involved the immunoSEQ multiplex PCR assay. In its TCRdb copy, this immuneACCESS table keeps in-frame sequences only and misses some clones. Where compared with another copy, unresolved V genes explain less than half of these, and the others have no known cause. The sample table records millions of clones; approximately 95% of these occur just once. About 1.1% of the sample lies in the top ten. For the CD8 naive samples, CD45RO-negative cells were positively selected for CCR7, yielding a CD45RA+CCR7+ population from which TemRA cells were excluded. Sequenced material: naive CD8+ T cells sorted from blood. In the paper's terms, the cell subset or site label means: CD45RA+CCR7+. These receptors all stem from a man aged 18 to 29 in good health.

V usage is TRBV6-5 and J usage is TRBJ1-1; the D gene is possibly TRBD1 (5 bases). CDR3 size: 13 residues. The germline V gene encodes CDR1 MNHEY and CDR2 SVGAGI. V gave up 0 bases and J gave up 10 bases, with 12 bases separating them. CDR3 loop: CASSYSGQGLAFF. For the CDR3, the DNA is TGTGCCAGCAGTTACTCGGGGCAGGGTTTAGCTTTCTTT.

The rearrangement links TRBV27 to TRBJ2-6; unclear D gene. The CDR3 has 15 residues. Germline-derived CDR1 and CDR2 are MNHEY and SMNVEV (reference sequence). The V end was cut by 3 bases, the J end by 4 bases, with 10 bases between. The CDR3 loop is CASSFAGEGANVLTF. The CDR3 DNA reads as TGTGCCAGCAGTTTCGCTGGGGAAGGGGCCAACGTCCTGACTTTC.

The CDR3 spells CASSPHGLGTYNEQFF. For the CDR3, the DNA is TGTGCCAGCAGTCCCCACGGGCTGGGGACCTACAATGAGCAGTTCTTC. The genes are TRBV28 and TRBJ2-1; D is undetermined. This CDR3 has 16 amino acids. Germline values: CDR1 MDHEN, CDR2 SYDVKM. Trimming took off 5 bases at V and 2 bases at J, with 16 bases between the two ends.

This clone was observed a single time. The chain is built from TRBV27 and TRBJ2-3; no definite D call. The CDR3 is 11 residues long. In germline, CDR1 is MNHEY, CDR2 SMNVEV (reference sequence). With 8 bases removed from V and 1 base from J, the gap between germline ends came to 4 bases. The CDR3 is CASLGTDTQYF. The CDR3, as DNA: TGTGCCAGCCTCGGCACAGATACGCAGTATTTT.

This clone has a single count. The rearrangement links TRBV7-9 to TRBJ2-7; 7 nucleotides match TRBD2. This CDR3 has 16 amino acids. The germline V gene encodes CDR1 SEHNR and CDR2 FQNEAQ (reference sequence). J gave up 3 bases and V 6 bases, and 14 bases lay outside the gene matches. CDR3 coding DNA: TGTGCCAGCAGGTCGACCGCGGGAGAAACGTACTACGAGCAGTACTTC. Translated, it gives CASRSTAGETYYEQYF.

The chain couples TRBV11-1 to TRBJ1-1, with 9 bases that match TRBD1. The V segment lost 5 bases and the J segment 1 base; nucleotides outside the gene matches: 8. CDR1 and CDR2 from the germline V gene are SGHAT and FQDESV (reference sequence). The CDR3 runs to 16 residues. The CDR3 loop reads CASSLGQGVGNTEAFF. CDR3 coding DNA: TGTGCCAGCAGCCTGGGACAGGGTGTGGGGAACACTGAAGCTTTCTTT.

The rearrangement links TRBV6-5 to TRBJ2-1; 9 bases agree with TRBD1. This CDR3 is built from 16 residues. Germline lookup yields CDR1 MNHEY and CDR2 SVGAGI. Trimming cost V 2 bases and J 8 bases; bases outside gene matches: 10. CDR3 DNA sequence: TGTGCCAGCAGTTACGGACCGGGACAGGGTAGGGATGAGCAGTTCTTC. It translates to CASSYGPGQGRDEQFF.

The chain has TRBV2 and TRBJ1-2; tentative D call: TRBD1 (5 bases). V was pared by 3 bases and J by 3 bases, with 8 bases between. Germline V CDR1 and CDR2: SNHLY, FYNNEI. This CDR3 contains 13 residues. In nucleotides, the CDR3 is TGTGCCAGCAGTGACACACAGGACTATGGCTACACCTTC. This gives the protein CASSDTQDYGYTF.

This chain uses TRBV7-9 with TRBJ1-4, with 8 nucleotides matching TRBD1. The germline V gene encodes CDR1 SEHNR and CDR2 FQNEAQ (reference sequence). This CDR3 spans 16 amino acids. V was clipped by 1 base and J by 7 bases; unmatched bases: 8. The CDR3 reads CASSLDRDRISEKLFF. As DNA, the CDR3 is TGTGCCAGCAGCTTAGATCGGGACAGGATCAGTGAAAAACTGTTTTTT.

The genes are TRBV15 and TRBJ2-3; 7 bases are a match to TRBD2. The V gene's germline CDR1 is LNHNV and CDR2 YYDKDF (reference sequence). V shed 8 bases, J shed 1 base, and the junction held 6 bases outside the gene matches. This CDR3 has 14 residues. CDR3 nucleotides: TGTGCCACCGGAGGACGGGGGGGCACAGATACGCAGTATTTT. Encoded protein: CATGGRGGTDTQYF. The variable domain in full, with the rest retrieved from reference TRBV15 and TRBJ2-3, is DAMVIQNPRYQVTQFGKPVTLSCSQTLNHNVMYWYQQKSSQAPKLLFHYYDKDFNNEADTPDNFQSRRPNTSFCFLDIRSPGLGDTAMYLCATGGRGGTDTQYFGPGTRLTVL.

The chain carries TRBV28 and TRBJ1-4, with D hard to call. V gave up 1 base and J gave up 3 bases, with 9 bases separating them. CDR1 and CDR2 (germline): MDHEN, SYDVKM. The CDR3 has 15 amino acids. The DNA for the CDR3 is TGTGCCAGCAGTTTATACCTTACTTCTAATGAAAAACTGTTTTTT. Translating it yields CASSLYLTSNEKLFF.

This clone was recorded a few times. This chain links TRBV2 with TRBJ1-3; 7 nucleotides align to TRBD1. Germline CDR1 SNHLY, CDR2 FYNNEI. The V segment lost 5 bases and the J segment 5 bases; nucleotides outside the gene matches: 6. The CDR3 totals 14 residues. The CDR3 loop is CASSMTGNRNTIYF. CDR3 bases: TGTGCCAGCAGTATGACAGGGAATAGAAACACCATATATTTT.

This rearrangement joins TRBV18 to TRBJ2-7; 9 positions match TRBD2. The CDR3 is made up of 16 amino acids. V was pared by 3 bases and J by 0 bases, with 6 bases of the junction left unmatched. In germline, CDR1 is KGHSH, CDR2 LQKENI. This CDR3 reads CASSPSSGGSSYEQYF. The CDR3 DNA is TGTGCCAGCTCACCTTCGAGCGGGGGGAGCTCCTACGAGCAGTACTTC. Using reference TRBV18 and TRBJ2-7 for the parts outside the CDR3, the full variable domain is NAGVMQNPRHLVRRRGQEARLRCSPMKGHSHVYWYRQLPEEGLKFMVYLQKENIIDESGMPKERFSAEFPKEGPSILRIQQVVRGDSAAYFCASSPSSGGSSYEQYFGPGTRLTVT.

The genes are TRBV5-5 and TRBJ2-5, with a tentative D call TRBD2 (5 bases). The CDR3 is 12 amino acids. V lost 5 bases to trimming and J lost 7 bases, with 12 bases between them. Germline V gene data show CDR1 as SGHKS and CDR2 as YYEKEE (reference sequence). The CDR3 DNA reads TGTGCCAGCAGTTTCGACTACCTGACCCAGTACTTC. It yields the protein CASSFDYLTQYF.

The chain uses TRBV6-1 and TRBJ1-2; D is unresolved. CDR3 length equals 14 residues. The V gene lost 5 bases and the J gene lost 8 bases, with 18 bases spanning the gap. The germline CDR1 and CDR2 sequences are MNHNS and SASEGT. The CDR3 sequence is CASSPRGVREGYTF. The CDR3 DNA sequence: TGTGCCAGCAGTCCCCGGGGAGTTAGGGAAGGCTACACCTTC.